This section outlines one TCR beta chain sequence together with its context. The method was immunoSEQ multiplex PCR; TCRdb's version includes in-frame clones alone and lacks a portion of them. Of some 48,000 clones in the sample, around 93% are singletons; the top ten hold approximately 5.6%. This sample was taken from a study of T cell changes during pregnancy in multiple sclerosis. Per the germline V gene, CDR1 is MDHEN and CDR2 is SYDVKM. This CDR3 contains 11 residues. The germline V and J ends were trimmed by 6 bases and 4 bases, with 6 bases remaining between them. The starting material was CD8+ T cells from peripheral blood mononuclear cells, obtained in the first trimester of pregnancy. The chain joins TRBV28 to TRBJ1-1; the D gene is possibly TRBD1 (5 bases). The source is a female donor with multiple sclerosis, enrolled in a pregnancy study. CDR3 loop: CASRGGTEAFF. In DNA form, the CDR3 reads TGTGCCAGCAGGGGGGGCACTGAAGCTTTCTTT.